Shown below are 26 T cell receptor beta chains from a single sample sequenced in a study of post-analysis software for immune sequencing data. Study observations and caveats: About 5 TRBV segments occurring more often in patients than controls included TRBV5-6, TRBV5-1 and TRBV20-1.

The TCR beta cDNA libraries contained unique molecular identifiers. TCRdb re-analysed the PCR reads in MiXCR, keeping a single row per CDR3 protein. The data contain about 400,000 distinct CDR3 sequences, less than 40% of them singletons. Which antigens these TCRs recognize remains unknown. The sequenced sample consisted of blood. These receptors were taken from a girl aged 10-17 years with multiple sclerosis.

This clonotype turned up a few times. V is TRBV5-6 and J is TRBJ2-7; D gene ambiguous. There are 12 residues in the CDR3. Trimming took off 3 bases at V and 6 bases at J, with 10 bases between the two ends. Germline CDR1 and CDR2: SGHDT and YYEEEE. For the CDR3, the DNA is TGTGCCAGCAGCTATCCTTCTAGCGAGCAGTACTTC. It encodes CASSYPSSEQYF.

This clonotype was detected many times. This sequence joins TRBV6-5 and TRBJ2-7; D is unclear. This CDR3 has 14 residues. CDR1 and CDR2 (germline): MNHEY, SVGAGI. Trimming removed 2 bases from V and 4 bases from J, with 12 bases in between. CDR3 loop: CASSYRSIGYEQYF. The CDR3, as DNA: TGTGCCAGCAGTTACAGGTCCATAGGGTACGAGCAGTACTTC.

The chain has TRBV2 and TRBJ2-7; D unclear. V gave up 4 bases and J gave up 2 bases, with 12 bases separating them. The CDR3 is 14 amino acids. Germline-derived CDR1 and CDR2 are SNHLY and FYNNEI. The CDR3 loop reads CASSVAGPPYEQYF. The CDR3 DNA is TGTGCCAGCAGTGTTGCCGGGCCACCCTACGAGCAGTACTTC. The complete variable domain, with remaining parts taken from reference TRBV2 and TRBJ2-7, reads EPEVTQTPSHQVTQMGQEVILRCVPISNHLYFYWYRQILGQKVEFLVSFYNNEISEKSEIFDDQFSVERPDGSNFTLKIRSTKLEDSAMYFCASSVAGPPYEQYFGPGTRLTVT.

This clonotype occurred a few times. The rearrangement links TRBV10-3 to TRBJ2-5; D may be TRBD2 (6 bases). CDR1 is ENHRY and CDR2 is SYGVKD in the germline V gene. Trimming left V 3 bases short and J 11 bases short, with 22 bases between. This CDR3 comprises 15 residues. The CDR3 DNA reads as TGTGCCATCAGTGATTGGGAGGTCGAACTGGGGGAGCAGTACTTC. Its translation: CAISDWEVELGEQYF.

The V gene is TRBV29-1, the J gene TRBJ1-1; perhaps TRBD1 as D (5 bases). The V gene lost 7 bases and the J gene lost 0 bases, with 9 bases spanning the gap. Per germline, CDR1 SQVTM and CDR2 ANQGSEA. The CDR3 runs 12 residues. The CDR3 DNA follows: TGCAGCGGAGGGGAGATGAACACTGAAGCTTTCTTT. Translated, it gives CSGGEMNTEAFF.

The chain links TRBV12-3 or TRBV12-4 to TRBJ2-4, with D tentatively TRBD2 (5 bases). The CDR3 loop spans 13 amino acids. Trimming cost V 7 bases and J 7 bases, with 14 bases left between them. CDR3 sequence: CASTFEGFNIQYF. DNA for the CDR3: TGTGCCAGCACCTTCGAGGGATTTAACATTCAGTACTTC.

In its sample, this clonotype was seen a few times. The chain is built from TRBV5-1 and TRBJ2-7; 11 bases map to TRBD1. Trimming removed 0 bases from V and 12 bases from J; junction bases left unmatched: 11. Germline V gene data show CDR1 as SGHRS and CDR2 as YFSETQ. The CDR3 extends over 15 amino acids. The CDR3 protein is CASSLEGTGGETRYF. The CDR3 DNA follows: TGCGCCAGCAGCTTGGAGGGGACAGGGGGAGAGACCCGGTACTTC.

This clonotype occurred a few times. The rearrangement uses TRBV10-3 and TRBJ2-7; 8 positions match TRBD1. Trimming at V came to 8 bases and at J to 5 bases, leaving 20 bases not matched to a gene. Germline values: CDR1 ENHRY, CDR2 SYGVKD. CDR3 size: 17 residues. CDR3 loop: CAIAEGQGVLEGHEQYF. DNA for the CDR3: TGTGCCATCGCAGAAGGACAGGGAGTATTGGAGGGTCACGAGCAGTACTTC.

The chain links TRBV7-9 to TRBJ2-3; D ambiguous. Per the germline V gene, CDR1 is SEHNR and CDR2 is FQNEAQ (reference sequence). This CDR3 is 13 amino acids long. V shed 0 bases and J shed 5 bases, with 6 bases lying between them. CDR3 nucleotide sequence: TGTGCCAGCAGCTTAGCGGCGGAAGATACGCAGTATTTT. This sequence encodes CASSLAAEDTQYF.

This chain connects TRBV20-1 to TRBJ2-5; 10 nucleotides align to TRBD2. J gave up 4 bases and V 5 bases, and 10 bases lay outside the gene matches. The CDR3 is 15 residues long. Per germline, CDR1 DFQATT and CDR2 SNEGSKA (reference sequence). The CDR3 coding sequence is TGCAGTGCTTCTCGAGCGGGGGGGCGGGCAGAGACCCAGTACTTC. Its protein product is CSASRAGGRAETQYF.

This chain uses TRBV12-3 or TRBV12-4 with TRBJ2-1; 7 bases are a match to TRBD1. V shed 2 bases and J 9 bases; nucleotides not matched to a gene: 4. CDR3 length equals 13 residues. For the CDR3, the DNA is TGTGCCAGCAGTTTATGGACAGGAGGTGAGCAGTTCTTC. Protein product: CASSLWTGGEQFF.

The chain is built from TRBV6-2 or TRBV6-3 and TRBJ2-7, with D unresolved. Looked up from germline, CDR1 is MNHEY and CDR2 is SVGEGT. V shed 7 bases and J shed 6 bases, with 10 bases lying between them. The CDR3 is made up of 11 amino acids. The CDR3 bases are TGTGCCAGCACCTCTGTAGGCGAGCAGTACTTC. Translation: CASTSVGEQYF.

CDR3 nucleotides: TGTGCCAGCGGCCCCTGGGACAGCATCTATGGCTACACCTTC. It specifies CASGPWDSIYGYTF. The J gene is TRBJ1-2, the V gene TRBV7-2; TRBD1 matches 7 bases. Germline CDR1 SGHTA, CDR2 FQGNSA. V was pared by 8 bases and J by 4 bases, with 10 bases of the junction left unmatched. The CDR3 has 14 amino acids.

This clonotype was found a few times. The chain couples TRBV10-3 to TRBJ2-4; D gene uncertain. The CDR3 runs to 16 residues. V was cut by 0 bases and J by 0 bases, with 9 bases left in between. Germline lookup yields CDR1 ENHRY and CDR2 SYGVKD. The CDR3 reads CAISESDRGAKNIQYF. The CDR3 DNA reads as TGTGCCATCAGTGAGTCAGACCGAGGAGCCAAAAACATTCAGTACTTC.

The J gene is TRBJ2-3, the V gene TRBV10-3, with TRBD2 as a possible D gene (6 bases). The CDR3 is made up of 15 amino acids. V was pared by 4 bases and J by 0 bases, with 11 bases between. Germline CDR1 and CDR2: ENHRY and SYGVKD. The CDR3 protein is CAISVGSGSTDTQYF. CDR3 nucleotides: TGTGCCATCAGTGTCGGTAGCGGTAGCACAGATACGCAGTATTTT.

The chain links TRBV4-2 to TRBJ2-5; 10 bases map to TRBD2. Germline assignment: CDR1 LGHNA and CDR2 YNFKEQ. The V and J ends lost 0 bases and 5 bases, in that order; junction bases with no gene match: 6. This CDR3 has 16 residues. This chain's CDR3 is CASSQERAGGRETQYF. The CDR3 DNA reads TGTGCCAGCAGCCAAGAAAGAGCGGGGGGGCGGGAGACCCAGTACTTC.

This clonotype was detected only a few times. The V call is TRBV20-1, the J call TRBJ2-5, with 11 bases that match TRBD2. This CDR3 region has 16 residues. V lost 1 base, J lost 5 bases, and 9 bases stayed unmatched. Per germline, CDR1 DFQATT and CDR2 SNEGSKA (reference sequence). DNA of the CDR3: TGCAGTGCTAGAGGAGCTAGCGGGGGGAGACGGGAGACCCAGTACTTC. Its translation: CSARGASGGRRETQYF.

This clonotype has a handful of counts. CDR3 DNA sequence: TGTGCCAGCAGCCCCGGACGGTTGAACACTGAAGCTTTCTTT. It translates to CASSPGRLNTEAFF. This sequence joins TRBV9 and TRBJ1-1; D is unclear. The CDR3 consists of 14 residues. In germline, CDR1 is SGDLS, CDR2 YYNGEE. Deletions cut 4 bases from V and 0 bases from J, with 10 bases between.

This clonotype has a single count. V and J are TRBV6-6 and TRBJ1-4; D is unresolved. In germline, CDR1 is MNHNY, CDR2 SVGAGI (reference sequence). The CDR3 length is 13 residues. The V gene lost 5 bases and the J gene lost 5 bases, with 9 bases spanning the gap. CDR3 residues: CASSTVANEKLFF. Here the CDR3 DNA reads TGTGCCAGCAGTACGGTTGCGAATGAAAAACTGTTTTTT.

The V gene is TRBV18, the J gene TRBJ2-3; weak D call: TRBD2 (5 bases). V was clipped by 5 bases and J by 4 bases, with 13 bases between them. Looked up from germline, CDR1 is KGHSH and CDR2 is LQKENI. CDR3 length: 14 residues. The CDR3 DNA reads TGTGCCAGCTCATCTGGGCCCGGGGCAGATACGCAGTATTTT. Its translation is CASSSGPGADTQYF.

The chain recombines TRBV13 with TRBJ2-1; 10 bases are shared with TRBD2. J was trimmed by 5 bases and V by 4 bases; bases with no gene match: 8. CDR3 length: 16 residues. Germline values: CDR1 PRHDT, CDR2 FYEKMQ (reference sequence). The CDR3 DNA follows: TGTGCCAGCAGCTATACCCTAGCGGGGGACGACAATGAGCAGTTCTTC. The encoded protein is CASSYTLAGDDNEQFF.

Note on this clonotype: The junction departs from germline at one end; a sequencing error may be responsible. The gene calls are TRBV6-5 and TRBJ2-5, with TRBD2 as a possible D gene (5 bases). The J call is in doubt because the DNA end fits TRBJ2-7 better. This CDR3 has 14 amino acids. Germline loops: CDR1 MNHEY, CDR2 SVGAGI. Here the CDR3 DNA reads TGTGTCAGCAGTTACTTGGGAGCCACCAACGAGCAGTACTTC. Amino acids: CVSSYLGATNEQYF.

The chain employs TRBV5-1 and TRBJ2-7; tentatively, D is TRBD2 (5 bases). V lost 6 bases to trimming and J lost 0 bases, with 13 bases between them. Germline values: CDR1 SGHRS, CDR2 YFSETQ. This CDR3 contains 14 residues. The chain's CDR3 is CASNSAGNSYEQYF. DNA for the CDR3: TGCGCCAGCAACTCGGCCGGGAACTCCTACGAGCAGTACTTC. The variable domain in full, completed from reference TRBV5-1 and TRBJ2-7, reads KAGVTQTPRYLIKTRGQQVTLSCSPISGHRSVSWYQQTPGQGLQFLFEYFSETQRNKGNFPGRFSGRQFSNSRSEMNVSTLELGDSALYLCASNSAGNSYEQYFGPGTRLTVT.

In its sample, this clonotype was seen a few times. The chain joins TRBV28 to TRBJ2-5; maybe TRBD1 (6 bases). Deletions cut 5 bases from V and 5 bases from J, with 12 bases between. The CDR3 length is 13 residues. Germline V gene data show CDR1 as MDHEN and CDR2 as SYDVKM. CDR3 protein: CASSRTDGETQYF. For the CDR3, the DNA is TGTGCCAGCAGTCGGACAGACGGGGAGACCCAGTACTTC.

This chain links TRBV12-3 or TRBV12-4 with TRBJ1-2, with 7 bases lining up with TRBD1. The CDR3 is 12 residues long. Trimming removed 5 bases from V and 6 bases from J; junction bases left unmatched: 3. This CDR3 reads CASSQTGNGYTF. The CDR3, as DNA: TGTGCCAGCAGTCAGACAGGGAATGGCTACACCTTC.

As to this clonotype: One end of the junction varies from germline; a read error may be responsible. The chain links TRBV15 to TRBJ1-1, with D possibly matching TRBD1 (6 bases). The CDR3 has 16 residues. CDR1 is LNHNV, CDR2 YYDKDF, per germline (reference sequence). CDR3 residues: CATSTTLQGGNTEAFF. CDR3 nucleotides: TGTGCCACCAGCACCACATTACAGGGAGGAAACACCGAAGCTTTCTTT.